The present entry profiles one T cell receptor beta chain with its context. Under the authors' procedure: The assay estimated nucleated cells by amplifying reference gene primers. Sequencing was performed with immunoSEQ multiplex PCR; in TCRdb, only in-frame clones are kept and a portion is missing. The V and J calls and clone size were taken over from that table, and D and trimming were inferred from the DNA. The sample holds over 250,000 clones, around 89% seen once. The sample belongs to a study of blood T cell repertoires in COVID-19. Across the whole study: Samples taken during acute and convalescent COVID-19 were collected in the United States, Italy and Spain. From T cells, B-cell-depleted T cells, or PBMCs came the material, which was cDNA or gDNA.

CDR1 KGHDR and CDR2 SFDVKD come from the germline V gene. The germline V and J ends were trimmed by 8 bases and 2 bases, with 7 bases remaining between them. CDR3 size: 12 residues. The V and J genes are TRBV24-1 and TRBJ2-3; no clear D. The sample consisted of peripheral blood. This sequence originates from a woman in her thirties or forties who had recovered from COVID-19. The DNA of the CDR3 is TGTGCCACCAATAGAACCACAGATACGCAGTATTTT. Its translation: CATNRTTDTQYF.